This TCR beta chain was captured by sequencing in a study of cytomegalovirus exposure and HLA in healthy donors. Background on the study: Drawn from HLA-typed donors, some 80 million unique TCRs were held in an early data release. Overall study results and limits: DRB1 showed the most TCR associations and HLA-C the fewest in a later analysis, as rates varied by HLA locus. A later analysis linked a missense variant in DCLRE1C to the trimming of TCR beta V and J genes. It was reported in a later analysis that an Asian-associated ancestry cluster showed fewer N-insertions than the approximately 670-donor mean.

As regards this clone: Its antigen is undetermined.

V was cut by 5 bases and J by 3 bases, with 7 bases left in between. In germline, CDR1 is SGHTA, CDR2 FQGNSA. The CDR3 consists of 12 residues. The PCR was carried out with 60 Vbeta primers and 13 Jbeta primers. Repertoires were generated with immunoSEQ multiplex PCR, while TCRdb's copy carries only in-frame clones and drops some. The table records around 150,000 clones, around 76% of them present only once. The chain combines TRBV7-2 with TRBJ1-2; D is undetermined. Sequencing was performed on PBMCs. The TCR originated in a girl aged 10-17 years in good health and CMV-seropositive. The CDR3 protein is CASSIRDYGYTF. CDR3 sequence (DNA): TGTGCCAGCAGCATCCGGGACTATGGCTACACCTTC.